The 10 T cell receptor beta chains below come from one sample, sequenced in a study of cytomegalovirus exposure and HLA in healthy donors. PCR employed 60 Vbeta and 13 Jbeta primers. TCRdb keeps only in-frame clones here, not all; method: immunoSEQ multiplex PCR. The sample gives about 83,000 clones, about three quarters of which show up once; approximately 7.8% is in the top ten. The sample consisted of PBMCs. All receptors come from a man aged 60 to 75 in good health and CMV-seronegative.

This clone was seen only a few times. The chain has TRBV5-6 and TRBJ2-5; 8 bases fit TRBD1. Germline V CDR1 and CDR2: SGHDT, YYEEEE. Trimming removed 2 bases from V and 4 bases from J; junction bases left unmatched: 10. The CDR3 contains 16 residues. Here the CDR3 reads CASSFPLDRGAETQYF. The CDR3 DNA follows: TGTGCCAGCAGCTTCCCACTCGACAGGGGAGCAGAGACCCAGTACTTC.

The chain links TRBV28 to TRBJ2-5, with TRBD2 matching 8 bases. V dropped 7 bases and J dropped 7; count of bases not matched to a gene: 11. CDR3 length: 14 residues. Germline CDR1 and CDR2: MDHEN and SYDVKM. CDR3 DNA sequence: TGTGCCAGCATAAGCGGGAGAGAGTTGAGGACCCAGTACTTC. This translates into CASISGRELRTQYF.

The V and J genes are TRBV5-1 and TRBJ2-7, with 7 positions matching TRBD1. Germline assignment: CDR1 SGHRS and CDR2 YFSETQ. The length of the CDR3 is 14 residues. The ends lost 8 bases at V and 0 bases at J; junction bases unmatched: 8. CDR3: CASKTGTVSYEQYF. The CDR3 DNA reads as TGCGCCAGTAAAACCGGGACAGTCTCCTACGAGCAGTACTTC.

The gene calls are TRBV29-1 and TRBJ1-2; tentatively, D is TRBD1 (6 bases). Germline CDR1 SQVTM, CDR2 ANQGSEA. The CDR3 sequence is 14 residues long. Trimming removed 7 bases at V and 2 bases at J, with 17 bases between. This CDR3 is CSALHTGFNYGYTF. The DNA for the CDR3 is TGCAGCGCTCTTCATACAGGGTTCAACTATGGCTACACCTTC.

This clone occurred a few times. The genes are TRBV27 and TRBJ1-1, with D possibly matching TRBD1 (5 bases). The germline V and J ends were trimmed by 2 bases and 4 bases, with 8 bases remaining between them. The germline V gene has CDR1 MNHEY and CDR2 SMNVEV (reference sequence). This CDR3 is 13 amino acids long. CDR3 sequence (DNA): TGTGCCAGCAGTTTACAGGGTGTCACTGAAGCTTTCTTT. Its protein is CASSLQGVTEAFF.

The genes are TRBV6-6 and TRBJ2-7; TRBD1 is a possible D gene (6 bases). The CDR3 totals 16 residues. The germline V gene encodes CDR1 MNHNY and CDR2 SVGAGI (reference sequence). V was clipped by 4 bases and J by 0 bases, with 16 bases between them. The CDR3 reads CASSSTGFTSSYEQYF. CDR3 nucleotides: TGTGCCAGCAGTTCCACAGGGTTCACTAGCTCCTACGAGCAGTACTTC.

The CDR3 loop is CATSSGGGSRETQYF. The CDR3 DNA sequence: TGTGCCACCAGCAGCGGCGGGGGTTCTCGGGAGACCCAGTACTTC. The chain is built from TRBV15 and TRBJ2-5; 7 nucleotides line up with TRBD2. The V and J ends lost 3 bases and 5 bases, in that order; junction bases with no gene match: 9. The CDR3 is made up of 15 amino acids. Germline V gene data show CDR1 as LNHNV and CDR2 as YYDKDF (reference sequence).

The sample holds a few counts of this clone. In nucleotides, the CDR3 is TGTGCCAGCAGCCAAAGGGGAGGGGAGGGCCCCGATACGCAGTATTTT. This sequence encodes CASSQRGGEGPDTQYF. The gene calls are TRBV14 and TRBJ2-3; TRBD2 matches at 7 bases. J was trimmed by 6 bases and V by 2 bases; bases with no gene match: 11. CDR1 SGHDN and CDR2 FVKESK come from the germline V gene. This CDR3 contains 16 residues.

A few counts support this clone. The chain couples TRBV5-5 to TRBJ2-2; unclear D gene. The CDR3 is 13 amino acids. With 2 bases removed from V and 3 bases from J, the gap between germline ends came to 5 bases. Germline loops: CDR1 SGHKS, CDR2 YYEKEE (reference sequence). The DNA for the CDR3 is TGTGCCAGCAGCTTCGGAGACACCGGGGAGCTGTTTTTT. This encodes CASSFGDTGELFF.

The V gene is TRBV14, the J gene TRBJ2-3; 9 bases are shared with TRBD1. Germline values: CDR1 SGHDN, CDR2 FVKESK. V dropped 5 bases and J dropped 6; count of bases not matched to a gene: 6. The CDR3 is made up of 14 amino acids. The DNA for the CDR3 is TGTGCCAGCAGCGAGGACAGGGGACAGGATACGCAGTATTTT. This gives the protein CASSEDRGQDTQYF.